The following is a T cell receptor (beta chain) sequence with its context. These data belong to a study of shared T cell receptors in the human thymus. Profiling relied on immunoSEQ multiplex PCR, and the TCRdb table lists in-frame clones only, not all of them. Of 540,000 or so clones in the sample, around 78% were seen once. CDR1 and CDR2 from the germline V gene are MNHEY and SMNVEV (reference sequence). Trimming removed 5 bases from V and 2 bases from J; junction bases left unmatched: 5. This CDR3 is built from 14 residues. This sample also belongs to another study, concerning human thymus T cells. Per that paper: Infants served as donors; they were healthy and Finnish and were having corrective surgery for congenital heart defects. The authors found apparently biased V and J gene usage in thymic and blood repertoires.

The material sequenced was thymocytes. This clonotype was sampled from a boy under two years old with a congenital heart defect. The rearrangement links TRBV27 to TRBJ2-7, with 8 bases identical to TRBD2. CDR3: CASSPGGETYEQYF. The CDR3 DNA is TGTGCCAGCAGTCCGGGGGGGGAAACCTACGAGCAGTACTTC.